A selection of T cell receptor beta chains follows, all from one sample in a study of cytomegalovirus exposure and HLA in healthy donors. Sequencing was performed with immunoSEQ multiplex PCR; in TCRdb, only in-frame clones are kept and a portion is missing. The sample carries 250,000 to 400,000 clones, around 90% recorded once. The material sequenced was PBMCs. The receptors originated from a man younger than 45 in good health and CMV-seronegative. Each CDR3 is given with its conserved first and last residue.

v_gene: TRBV2
j_gene: TRBJ2-5
CDR3aa: CASSGQGVSQETQYF

v_gene: TRBV6-1
j_gene: TRBJ1-1
CDR3aa: CASSEIQGAWAEAFF

v_gene: TRBV28
j_gene: TRBJ1-1
CDR3aa: CASSHDRNTEAFF

v_gene: TRBV2
j_gene: TRBJ2-7
CDR3aa: CASSQEGGEQYF

v_gene: TRBV9
j_gene: TRBJ1-2
CDR3aa: CASSVVGGTASRAYGYTF

v_gene: TRBV7-9
j_gene: TRBJ1-1
CDR3aa: CAQGGIQGAGTEAFF

v_gene: TRBV18
j_gene: TRBJ1-1
CDR3aa: CASSLGQAMNTEAFF

v_gene: TRBV11-2
j_gene: TRBJ1-2
CDR3aa: CASSPGGDYGYTF

v_gene: TRBV27
j_gene: TRBJ2-4
CDR3aa: CASYSGDSKNIQYF

v_gene: TRBV2
j_gene: TRBJ1-5
CDR3aa: CASSATLSNQPQHF

v_gene: TRBV6-5
j_gene: TRBJ2-2
CDR3aa: CASRTGWGNTGELFF

v_gene: TRBV6-1
j_gene: TRBJ2-1
CDR3aa: CASSEGAPYNEQFF

v_gene: TRBV6-1
j_gene: TRBJ2-1
CDR3aa: CASSEGEAGGSYNEQFF

v_gene: TRBV5-1
j_gene: TRBJ2-1
CDR3aa: CASSSGQIYNEQFF

v_gene: TRBV29-1
j_gene: TRBJ2-1
CDR3aa: CSVETAVSYNEQFF

v_gene: TRBV14
j_gene: TRBJ2-7
CDR3aa: CASSQEIGRGYEQYF

v_gene: TRBV2
j_gene: TRBJ1-1
CDR3aa: CASSVGVKGTEAFF

v_gene: TRBV15
j_gene: TRBJ2-4
CDR3aa: CATSTGGAGNIQYF

v_gene: TRBV15
j_gene: TRBJ1-4
CDR3aa: CATSRAGVRNEKLFF

v_gene: TRBV13
j_gene: TRBJ1-2
CDR3aa: CASDYQGAGSLYGYTF

v_gene: TRBV18
j_gene: TRBJ2-1
CDR3aa: CASSPYSAGGGSYNEQFF

v_gene: TRBV6-6
j_gene: TRBJ1-6
CDR3aa: CASSYSGLNSPLHF

v_gene: TRBV19
j_gene: TRBJ2-3
CDR3aa: CASSGQGVGLPTDTQYF

v_gene: TRBV4-1
j_gene: TRBJ1-1
CDR3aa: CASSQEWDKNTEAFF

v_gene: TRBV6-5
j_gene: TRBJ1-6
CDR3aa: CASSSGNSPLHF

v_gene: TRBV11-3
j_gene: TRBJ2-6
CDR3aa: CASSPAGANVLTF

v_gene: TRBV2
j_gene: TRBJ2-2
CDR3aa: CASSDDPTETTNTGELFF

v_gene: TRBV18
j_gene: TRBJ2-1
CDR3aa: CASSPAMAPPYNEQFF

v_gene: TRBV25-1
j_gene: TRBJ1-2
CDR3aa: CASSGRGGKRKNYGYTF

v_gene: TRBV4-3
j_gene: TRBJ1-4
CDR3aa: CASSQGTTRGDEKLFF

v_gene: TRBV7-8
j_gene: TRBJ1-1
CDR3aa: CASSAWTVLTEAFF

v_gene: TRBV7-2
j_gene: TRBJ2-7
CDR3aa: CASSRDSTYEQYF

v_gene: TRBV27
j_gene: TRBJ1-2
CDR3aa: CASGRLDRLYGYTF

v_gene: TRBV18
j_gene: TRBJ2-5
CDR3aa: CASSPGGETQYF

v_gene: TRBV7-8
j_gene: TRBJ2-5
CDR3aa: CASSLMGAQETQYF

v_gene: TRBV25-1
j_gene: TRBJ2-7
CDR3aa: CASSPGQGLSYEQYF

v_gene: TRBV2
j_gene: TRBJ1-6
CDR3aa: CASKDSNSPLHF